This T cell receptor (beta chain) was identified during a study of blood T cell repertoires in COVID-19. Study in general: Whether acute or convalescent, the COVID-19 samples came from the United States, Italy and Spain.

Per the authors' pipeline: Estimation of nucleated cell counts was performed using reference gene primer amplification. Profiled with immunoSEQ multiplex PCR; TCRdb holds only in-frame clones, not every one. That table furnishes V, J and clone size, whereas the DNA furnished D and trimming. This sample has just under 65,000 clones, with around 80% found just once. Notes on this clone: The limits of the CDR3 on the DNA are not certain, so only TCRdb's listed CDR3 is given.

A Seattle source enrolled patients during active infection and followed them longitudinally. The CDR3 is 18 amino acids in total, end residues counted. V gene TRBV12-1 combines with J gene TRBJ1-4. TRBV12-1 is tagged as a pseudogene. Sequencing was performed on peripheral blood. This clonotype originated in a man aged 55-75 years with COVID-19, enrolled during active disease. CDR3 residues: CASSFALGTGARREKLFF.